The 10 T cell receptor beta chains below all came from one sample that was sequenced in a study of vaccination and CD4 T cells after COVID-19. Treatment given: roughly 10-day PBMC culture with coronavirus spike peptide pools or control peptides (ViraFEST assay). Cultured CD4+ T cells had their DNA profiled by the Oncomine TCR Beta short-read assay. One entry per CDR3 protein, called by TCRdb with MiXCR from the PCR reads. The sample has tens of thousands of distinct CDR3 sequences; approximately 45% are singletons. The antigens these receptors bind are not known. The specimen was CD4+ T cells from blood, cultured in vitro, collected after SARS-CoV-2 vaccination. Receptors were obtained from a human donor who had recovered from COVID-19.

The V gene is TRBV5-1, the J gene TRBJ2-6; D is perhaps TRBD1 (5 bases). The CDR3 is 14 residues long. V shed 8 bases and J shed 1 base, with 10 bases lying between them. The germline V gene has CDR1 SGHRS and CDR2 YFSETQ. CDR3: CASAQGSGANVLTF. CDR3 sequence (DNA): TGCGCCAGTGCTCAGGGATCTGGGGCCAACGTCCTGACTTTC.

This clonotype came up a few times. This chain uses TRBV6-1 with TRBJ2-5, with D possibly matching TRBD2 (6 bases). V lost 4 bases to trimming and J lost 2 bases, with 14 bases between them. CDR1 and CDR2 (germline): MNHNS, SASEGT. The CDR3 is made up of 15 amino acids. CDR3 nucleotides: TGTGCCAGCAGTGGGCACGGGAGCGGGCAAGAGACCCAGTACTTC. Amino acids: CASSGHGSGQETQYF.

The V call is TRBV10-1, the J call TRBJ2-3, with 10 bases lining up with TRBD2. The CDR3 is made up of 15 amino acids. Germline values: CDR1 WNHNN, CDR2 SYGVQD (reference sequence). Trimming removed 4 bases from V and 2 bases from J; junction bases left unmatched: 3. The CDR3 bases are TGCGCCAGCAGTGGGACTAGCGGATTCACAGATACGCAGTATTTT. Encoded protein: CASSGTSGFTDTQYF.

The chain has TRBV2 and TRBJ1-5; D is undetermined. CDR3 length: 13 amino acids. The V end lost 8 bases, the J end lost 1 base, and 9 bases lay between the germline ends. The germline V gene has CDR1 SNHLY and CDR2 FYNNEI. The CDR3 DNA follows: TGTGCCAGCGGACGGCTGAGCAATCAGCCCCAGCATTTT. Translation gives CASGRLSNQPQHF.

CDR3 sequence (DNA): TGCGCCAGCAGCCAAGAAGACGGATATCGCGGCTACACCTTC. Its protein is CASSQEDGYRGYTF. The rearrangement links TRBV4-1 to TRBJ1-2; D is unresolved. The V gene lost 0 bases and the J gene lost 8 bases, with 13 bases spanning the gap. Germline CDR1 reads MGHRA; CDR2 reads YSYEKL. This CDR3 comprises 14 residues.

This clonotype was seen a handful of times. This chain connects TRBV20-1 to TRBJ2-3, with D possibly TRBD2 on 5 matching bases. This CDR3 comprises 12 residues. CDR1 DFQATT and CDR2 SNEGSKA come from the germline V gene (reference sequence). V shed 1 base and J shed 6 bases, with 8 bases lying between them. The CDR3 nucleotides read TGCAGTGCTAGAGTGGGCGGGGATACGCAGTATTTT. Protein: CSARVGGDTQYF.

The chain employs TRBV19 and TRBJ1-1; 7 bases match TRBD1. The J segment lost 2 bases and the V segment lost 6 bases, leaving 6 bases of the junction unmatched. Germline-derived CDR1 and CDR2 are LNHDA and SQIVND (reference sequence). CDR3 length equals 14 residues. The CDR3 reads CASRRDRYNTEAFF. CDR3 in DNA: TGTGCCAGTAGGAGGGACAGATACAACACTGAAGCTTTCTTT.

Here the CDR3 DNA reads TGTGCCAGCAGCCTGACAGGATTTTACAATGAGCAGTTCTTC. Its protein is CASSLTGFYNEQFF. The chain combines TRBV7-9 with TRBJ2-1; possible D gene TRBD1, 6 bases. Looked up from germline, CDR1 is SEHNR and CDR2 is FQNEAQ (reference sequence). V gave up 5 bases and J gave up 4 bases, with 12 bases separating them. The CDR3 covers 14 residues. The variable domain in full, with the rest retrieved from reference TRBV7-9 and TRBJ2-1, is DTGVSQNPRHKITKRGQNVTFRCDPISEHNRLYWYRQTLGQGPEFLTYFQNEAQLEKSRLLSDRFSAERPKGSFSTLEIQRTEQGDSAMYLCASSLTGFYNEQFFGPGTRLTVL.

This clonotype showed up just a few times. The rearrangement joins TRBV11-2 to TRBJ2-5; D could derive from TRBD1 or TRBD2 (5 bases each). V was pared by 4 bases and J by 1 base, with 13 bases between. In germline, CDR1 is SGHAT, CDR2 FQNNGV. The CDR3 consists of 15 residues. In DNA, the CDR3 is TGTGCCAGCAGCTACTACCGGGACGGCCAAGAGACCCAGTACTTC. It specifies CASSYYRDGQETQYF.

The table lists this clonotype with a few counts. The chain has TRBV20-1 and TRBJ1-5; D might be TRBD1 (6 bases). The V and J ends lost 4 bases and 0 bases respectively, with 16 bases between them. In germline, CDR1 is DFQATT, CDR2 SNEGSKA (reference sequence). The CDR3 is made up of 16 amino acids. In nucleotides, the CDR3 is TGCAGTGCTATACTACAAGGACAGTATAGCAATCAGCCCCAGCATTTT. This sequence encodes CSAILQGQYSNQPQHF.